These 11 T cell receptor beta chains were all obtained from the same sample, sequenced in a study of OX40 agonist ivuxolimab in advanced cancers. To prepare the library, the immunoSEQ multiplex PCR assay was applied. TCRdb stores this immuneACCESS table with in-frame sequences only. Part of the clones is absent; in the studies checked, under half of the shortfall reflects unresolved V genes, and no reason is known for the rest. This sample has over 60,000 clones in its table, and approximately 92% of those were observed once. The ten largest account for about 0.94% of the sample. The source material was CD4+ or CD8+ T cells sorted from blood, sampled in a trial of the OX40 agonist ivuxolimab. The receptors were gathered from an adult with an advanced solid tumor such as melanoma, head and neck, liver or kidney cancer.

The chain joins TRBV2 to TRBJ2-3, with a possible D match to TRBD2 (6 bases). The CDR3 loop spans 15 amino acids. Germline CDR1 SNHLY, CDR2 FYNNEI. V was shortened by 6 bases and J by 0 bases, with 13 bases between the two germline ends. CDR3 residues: CASRRYGTSTDTQYF. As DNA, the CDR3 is TGTGCCAGCAGGAGGTACGGGACTAGCACAGATACGCAGTATTTT.

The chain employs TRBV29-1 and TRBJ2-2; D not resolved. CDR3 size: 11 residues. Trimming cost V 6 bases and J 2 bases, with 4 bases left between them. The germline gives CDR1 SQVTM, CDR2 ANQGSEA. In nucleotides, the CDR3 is TGCAGCGTCCGCAACACCGGGGAGCTGTTTTTT. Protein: CSVRNTGELFF.

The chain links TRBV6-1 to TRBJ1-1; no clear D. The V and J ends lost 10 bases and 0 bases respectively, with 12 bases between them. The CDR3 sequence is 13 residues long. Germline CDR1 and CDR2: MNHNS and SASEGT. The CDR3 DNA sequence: TGTGCCACAAGCCGGGAAATGAACACTGAAGCTTTCTTT. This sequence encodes CATSREMNTEAFF.

Here the CDR3 DNA reads TGTGCCAGTAGTATCCGCAGGACGCCGAATAAAAATCAGCCCCAGCATTTT. Its protein is CASSIRRTPNKNQPQHF. The chain uses TRBV19 and TRBJ1-5; D remains ambiguous. The CDR3 extends over 17 amino acids. CDR1 is LNHDA and CDR2 is SQIVND in the germline V gene (reference sequence). The V end was cut by 3 bases, the J end by 4 bases, with 19 bases between.

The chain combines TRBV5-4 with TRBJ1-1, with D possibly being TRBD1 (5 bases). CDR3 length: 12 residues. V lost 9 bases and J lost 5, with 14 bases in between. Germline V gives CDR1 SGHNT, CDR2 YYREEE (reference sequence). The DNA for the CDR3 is TGTGCCATCGCAATCGGGGGGACTGAAGCTTTCTTT. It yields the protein CAIAIGGTEAFF.

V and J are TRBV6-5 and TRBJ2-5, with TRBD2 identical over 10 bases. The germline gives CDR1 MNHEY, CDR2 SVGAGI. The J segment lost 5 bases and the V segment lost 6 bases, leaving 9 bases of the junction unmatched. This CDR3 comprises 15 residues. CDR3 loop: CASRSQAGGGETQYF. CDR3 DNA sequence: TGTGCCAGCAGATCCCAAGCGGGAGGGGGGGAGACCCAGTACTTC.

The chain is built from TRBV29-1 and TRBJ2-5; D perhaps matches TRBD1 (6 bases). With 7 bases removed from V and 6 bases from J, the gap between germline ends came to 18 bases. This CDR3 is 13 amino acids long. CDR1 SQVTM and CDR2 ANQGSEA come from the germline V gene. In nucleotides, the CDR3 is TGCAGCGCGATGGACAGCCGAGGAAAGACCCAGTACTTC. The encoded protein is CSAMDSRGKTQYF.

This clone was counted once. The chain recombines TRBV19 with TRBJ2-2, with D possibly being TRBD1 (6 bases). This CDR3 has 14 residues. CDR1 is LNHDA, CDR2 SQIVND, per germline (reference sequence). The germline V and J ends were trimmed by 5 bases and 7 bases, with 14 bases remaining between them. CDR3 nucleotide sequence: TGTGCCAGTAGTCCGACAGGTCACAGCGGGGAGCTGTTTTTT. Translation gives CASSPTGHSGELFF.

CDR3 nucleotide sequence: TGTGCCAGCAGCTGGGACAGGGAAGACTATGGCTACACCTTC. It codes for CASSWDREDYGYTF. The J gene is TRBJ1-2, the V gene TRBV11-2; 9 nucleotides match TRBD1. V trimming: 4 bases; J trimming: 3 bases; junction bases outside the gene matches: 3. This CDR3 comprises 14 residues. In germline, CDR1 is SGHAT, CDR2 FQNNGV.

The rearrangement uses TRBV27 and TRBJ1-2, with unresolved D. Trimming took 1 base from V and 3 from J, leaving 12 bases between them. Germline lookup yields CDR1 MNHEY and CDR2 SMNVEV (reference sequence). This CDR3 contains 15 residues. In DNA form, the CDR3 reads TGTGCCAGCAGTTTATTGAGGGTCCCATACTATGGCTACACCTTC. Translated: CASSLLRVPYYGYTF.

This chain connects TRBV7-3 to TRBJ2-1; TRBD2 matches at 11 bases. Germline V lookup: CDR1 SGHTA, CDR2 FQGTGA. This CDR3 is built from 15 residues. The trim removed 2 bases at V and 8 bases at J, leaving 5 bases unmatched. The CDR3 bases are TGTGCCAGCAGCTTACGGCTAGCGGGGGGCTATGAGCAGTTCTTC. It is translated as CASSLRLAGGYEQFF.